The entry below gives a single T cell receptor beta chain sequence along with its context. Its matching antigen is unknown. This entry is derived from a study of T cell responses to AZD1222 COVID-19 vaccine. Germline loops: CDR1 SGHKS, CDR2 YYEKEE (reference sequence). This CDR3 has 15 amino acids. Unmatched junction bases numbered 16, after V lost 9 bases and J lost 4 bases. TCRdb keeps only in-frame clones here, not all; method: immunoSEQ multiplex PCR. The sample shows some 140,000 clones, more than 85% of them seen only once. Study observations and caveats: Dominant at 160-218 and 743-854, vaccine-associated CD4 TCRs also spanned spike. There were repertoire samples only from the period after the peak T cell response. Following two doses of AZD1222, Spike-specific TCR breadth and depth rose.

This chain uses TRBV5-5 with TRBJ2-7, with 7 bases matching TRBD1. Sequenced material: peripheral blood, taken on day 0 of AZD1222 vaccination. This clonotype was sampled from an adult in good health. CDR3 sequence (DNA): TGTGCCACGCGAGGAGACCCGGGACAGACATACGAGCAGTACTTC. It specifies CATRGDPGQTYEQYF.